This TCR beta chain was sequenced in a study of cytomegalovirus exposure and HLA in healthy donors (dated by TCRdb to about 2017). Background on the whole study: According to an earlier analysis of around 600 of the donors, about 190 million T cells yielded over 100 million unique TCR beta sequences and roughly 280 Gb of sequence data. About 320 gigabases of sequencing data and around 87 million unique TCR sequences were included in an early release covering about 620 HLA-typed donors. Of the 350 to 450 genotyped donors, approximately 80% fell in the genetic ancestry cluster associated with self-reported Caucasian donors. The study aimed to test whether signatures of past pathogen exposure could be identified by cataloging public T cell receptors. The study used immunosequencing to profile the T cell repertoires of 600 to 850 subjects and linked those repertoires to cytomegalovirus serostatus. Besides the first cohort of 500 to 700 subjects, a separate validation cohort made up of some 110 different subjects was used. The study combined high-throughput TCR immunosequencing, statistical association of individual TCRs with disease status, and machine learning to predict cytomegalovirus infection status. To study patterns of TCR occurrence, a later analysis re-analyzed previously published TCR beta repertoires from 500 to 850 donors and added high-resolution HLA genotyping. Rather than using new phenotypic data, the later analysis identified candidate immune exposures from TCR beta sequences and from how often those sequences occurred across donors. An earlier analysis of roughly 580 of the donors used high-throughput TCR beta sequencing to judge whether each TCR beta V gene segment behaved as functional or pseudogenic. Alongside the repertoire data, information on donor age, sex, ethnicity and CMV serostatus was compiled. In a later genetic analysis, genome-wide SNP genotypes for 398 of the 666 donors were used, and that subset was treated as a discovery cohort. All discovery cohort repertoires had been generated on a single sequencing platform. HLA typing covered class I and class II loci at four-digit resolution. The number of donors typed differed by locus, with about 620-630 for A, B, C, DRB1 and DQB1, around 500 for DQA1, about 610 for DPA1, and some 470 for DPB1. Several DR-DQ haplotypes were handled as single units for association and clustering, since linkage in the cohort was strong. On average, around 200,000 unique TCR beta nucleotide sequences were sequenced per donor among more than 350 genotyped donors of the cohort, with 15% to 20% of those sequences being non-productive. Broader findings and caveats from the paper: A group of highly shared sequence variants was considered likely to be a technical artifact of the sequencing pipeline. A later analysis found that most CMV-associated TCR beta chains appeared HLA-restricted, with HLA associations seemingly driven largely by CMV exposure. A later genetic analysis associated a missense DCLRE1C variant with V-gene and J-gene trimming of TCR beta chains, and an independent cohort replicated the association. In a later genetic analysis, fewer N-insertions in productive TCRs were reported among donors in an Asian-associated ancestry cluster than the approximately 630-donor mean. Immune exposure information for the cohort was limited to CMV serostatus. In an earlier analysis of about 550 of the donors, most TCR beta V segments were observed in productive rearrangements about 87% or about 30% of the time, broadly matching IMGT annotations. According to a later analysis, TCR association rates differed among HLA loci, with DRB1 alleles showing the most associated TCRs and HLA-C alleles showing the fewest. In a later analysis, HLA-associated TCR beta chains were found to be more clonally expanded and to have lower generation probabilities than equally common non-associated chains. In a later analysis, several top co-occurrence clusters were reported to appear linked to parvovirus B19, influenza, CMV and Epstein-Barr virus. This cohort had only TCR beta chains sequenced, and the lack of alpha or paired-chain data limited which features could be detected. The classifier was reported to diagnose cytomegalovirus status with high specificity and sensitivity in both the original and validation cohorts. A total of 164 TCR beta chains were listed by the study as associated with cytomegalovirus. Because the 87-base-pair reads could not distinguish some IMGT-functional V segments, including TRBV6-2 and TRBV6-3, those segments were excluded. A further reported finding was that TCR beta sequences accurately predicted the HLA-A and HLA-B alleles for most subjects in the first cohort. Because HLA typing was missing for some donors at each locus, association tests included only the typed subset. A few of the identified cytomegalovirus-associated TCR beta chains were confirmed in vitro to be specific for cytomegalovirus antigens. Because counts were too low, under 20 rarely observed V segments, including chromosome 9 orphons, were left out of the earlier analysis of 587 of the donors. Linkage disequilibrium might explain the correlated functional status among segregating V segments, but an unknown experimental factor could not be excluded. Sequencing depth was assumed to be roughly uniform across donors in the presence/absence analyses, though that assumption may not hold. Assigning TCR associations to individual alleles was difficult when HLA alleles, especially DR and DQ, strongly co-occurred. Across donors, most TCR sequences were observed very rarely, whereas some public TCRs were present in many individuals. At a false discovery rate of 0.05, a later analysis linked around 17,000 TCR beta sequences to specific HLA alleles. The authors suggested that the approach could potentially be generalized to other disease states and immunological phenotypes.

The library was prepared using the immunoSEQ multiplex PCR assay. The multiplex PCR relied on a mix of 60 forward primers for TCR Vbeta segments and 13 reverse primers for TCR Jbeta segments. The CDR3 region of rearranged TCR beta genes was amplified from genomic DNA with a multiplex PCR assay. Amplified TCR beta libraries were sequenced as 87-base-pair reads on the Illumina HiSeq System. From the authors' description of their analysis: In a later analysis, some 80 million unique TCR beta chains were counted across the approximately 670 repertoires, and some 10 million of these chains were shared by at least two donors. To remove PCR and sequencing errors, raw reads were error-corrected and collapsed into unique sequences using a nearest-neighbor algorithm that merged closely related sequences. To assign V, D and J gene segments, CDR3 sequences were aligned to IMGT reference sequences. For a sequence to be retained, a match of at least six nucleotides was required to both a V gene segment and a J gene segment. Rearrangements were called productive when the CDR3 lacked stop codons and stayed in frame with V and J; all others were non-productive. Following IMGT convention, CDR3 was defined as the stretch from the second conserved V-encoded cysteine to the conserved J-encoded phenylalanine. The earlier analysis of approximately 500 of the donors excluded sequences that lacked an unambiguous match to a single V gene segment. In an earlier analysis of almost 600 of the donors, a V segment was called functional when productive rearrangements were above 56.7%, and segregating when the standard deviation between donors exceeded 5%. A statistical classification framework was built for diagnosing cytomegalovirus status from the catalog of TCR beta chain sequences. A later analysis assigned V and J genes by comparing TCR nucleotide sequences with IMGT/GENE-DB human TR gene sequences. Using the TCRdist pipeline, a later analysis assigned CDR3 sequences along with most-parsimonious VDJ recombination scenarios. In a later analysis, each TCR beta chain was defined by its CDR3 amino acid sequence together with its V-gene family, and reads lacking a unique V-gene family were excluded. In a later analysis, approximately 640 highly shared, low-generation-probability nucleotide sequences were removed to address suspected cross-contamination and a sequencing artifact. A later analysis calculated a clonal expansion index for each public chain from normalized within-repertoire ranks of inferred template counts. In a later analysis, generation probabilities were computed using a VDJ recombination model fitted to out-of-frame rearrangements, and the results were checked against IGoR. In a later analysis, TCR-TCR, TCR-HLA and TCR-CMV co-occurrence was scored with hypergeometric tests, and a repertoire-size bias correction was applied to TCR pairs. To estimate false discovery rates, a later analysis permuted the HLA or CMV assignments 20 times. In a later analysis, co-occurring TCRs were grouped using DBSCAN, and TCRdist sequence similarity was added for clustering within HLA-allele-positive subsets. Repertoires with fewer than 30,000 or more than 120,000 public chains were left out of co-occurrence clustering, as were about five repertoires with anomalous nucleotide sharing. TCRdb provides this immuneACCESS table in a form limited to in-frame rearrangements. Some clones are lacking; in checked studies, under half of them reflect an unresolved V gene, and why the rest are absent is not known. Clonal size and the V and J genes are those of that table, whereas D and trimming came from the DNA. The sample records around 230,000 clones, around 80% of which are singletons. Jointly, the top ten make up 0.47% of the sample.

This clone was counted between two and nine times. There is no known antigen for this receptor. The record has no base qualities; no much larger clone is one base away. The cohort consisted of 666 healthy bone marrow donors. At the time of sampling, all cohort members were nominally healthy, though unrecorded immune exposures were likely present. The donor was CMV seronegative and was included in the group of several hundred seronegative cohort members. Each donor provided a peripheral blood sample, and peripheral blood mononuclear cells were used for TCR beta sequencing. The Qiagen DNeasy Blood Extraction Kit was used to extract genomic DNA from the blood cell samples. CDR1 and CDR2 were assigned from the germline V gene (reference sequence) as GTSNPN and SVGIG. The CDR3 starts with the cysteine, ends with the phenylalanine, and has 13 residues. The retained sequence is limited to the CDR3, 39 bases, with the frame set at the first base. V was cut back by 1 base and J by 3 bases, leaving a gap of 7 bases between them.

The sequenced sample consisted of PBMCs. The clonotype comes from a boy aged 10-17 years in good health and CMV-seronegative. The chain employs TRBV30 and TRBJ2-1, with a weak D call of TRBD1 (6 bases match). The CDR3 has the sequence CAWSGGLYNEQFF. The DNA sequence is as follows: TGTGCCTGGAGTGGGGGGCTCTACAATGAGCAGTTCTTC.